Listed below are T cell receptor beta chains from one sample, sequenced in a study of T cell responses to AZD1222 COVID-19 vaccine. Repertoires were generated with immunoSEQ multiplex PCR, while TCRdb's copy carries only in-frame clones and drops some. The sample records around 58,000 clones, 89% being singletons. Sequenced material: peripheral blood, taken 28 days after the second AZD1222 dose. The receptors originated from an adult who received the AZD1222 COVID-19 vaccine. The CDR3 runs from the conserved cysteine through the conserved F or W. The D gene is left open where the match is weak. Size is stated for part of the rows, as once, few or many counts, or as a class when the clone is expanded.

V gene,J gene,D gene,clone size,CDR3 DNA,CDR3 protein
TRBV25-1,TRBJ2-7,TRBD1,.,TGTGCCAGCAGTCACAGGGGGGAGACCTACGAGCAGTACTTC,CASSHRGETYEQYF
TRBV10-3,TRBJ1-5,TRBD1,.,TGTGCCATCAGTGAGGAGGACAGGGAAGACAATCAGCCCCAGCATTTT,CAISEEDREDNQPQHF
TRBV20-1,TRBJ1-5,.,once,TGCAGTGCTAGTATGGGGGCGGATCAGCCCCAGCATTTT,CSASMGADQPQHF
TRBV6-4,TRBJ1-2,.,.,TGTGCCAGCAGTCGGGGGGCTAACTATGGCTACACCTTC,CASSRGANYGYTF
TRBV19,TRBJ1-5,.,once,TGTGCCAGTAGTGCGTCGGCCGGGGAGTATCAGCCCCAGCATTTT,CASSASAGEYQPQHF
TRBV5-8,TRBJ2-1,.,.,TGTGCCAGCAGCTTGGTATCTAGCGCTCAGAGAGAAAATGAGCAGTTCTTC,CASSLVSSAQRENEQFF
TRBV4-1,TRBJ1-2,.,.,TGCGCCAGCAGTGTCCAGGGTAGGTGGACGAACTATGGCTACACCTTC,CASSVQGRWTNYGYTF
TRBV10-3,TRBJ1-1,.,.,TGTGCCACTTCGACAGGCCAGAACACTGAAGCTTTCTTT,CATSTGQNTEAFF
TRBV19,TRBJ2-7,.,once,TGTGCCAGTAGTATTCCGACTGCCCGGGGGGAGCAGTACTTC,CASSIPTARGEQYF
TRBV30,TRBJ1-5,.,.,TGTGCCTGGAGGATTGGGAGGGACCAGCCCCAGCATTTT,CAWRIGRDQPQHF
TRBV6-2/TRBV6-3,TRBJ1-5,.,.,TGTGCCAGCAGTTACATCCGACAGGCTGTTGGACAGCCCCAGCATTTT,CASSYIRQAVGQPQHF
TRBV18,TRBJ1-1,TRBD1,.,TGTGCCAGCTCACCATCTGGACAGGGAGGAACTGAAGCTTTCTTT,CASSPSGQGGTEAFF
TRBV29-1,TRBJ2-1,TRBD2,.,TGCAGCGCACAGACCGCGGGGGGAGGGAATGAGCAGTTCTTC,CSAQTAGGGNEQFF